This TCR beta chain derives from a study of CD8+ T cells in alopecia areata. Looking at the study overall: Each of the treated patients was given oral tofacitinib, 5 to 10 mg twice daily, for moderate-to-severe alopecia areata. The drug, tofacitinib, lasted 6 to 18 months, followed by 6 months off drug. Study-wide findings and caveats: Sequence data from scalp samples additionally include resident alphabeta T cells of normal skin. Affected scalp, especially in alopecia totalis/universalis, had a higher clonality than normal scalp did.

Reverse transcribed after extraction, RNA yielded cDNA as the sequencing template. The method was immunoSEQ multiplex PCR; TCRdb's version includes in-frame clones alone and lacks a portion of them. Of hundreds of thousands of clones listed, 67% are singletons. On this clone: Its antigen is not identified.

This CDR3 region has 13 residues. Between the trimmed V and J ends, which lost 5 bases and 5 bases, there was a span of 15 bases. Germline CDR1 is SQVTM and CDR2 is ANQGSEA. The material sequenced was CD4+ T cells sorted from blood, taken at week 0. The source is a human donor with alopecia areata. V gene TRBV29-1 combines with J gene TRBJ2-5, with D possibly being TRBD1 or TRBD2 (6 bases each). The CDR3 bases are TGCAGCGTTTTTGGGGGGCCACGGGAGACCCAGTACTTC. Residues: CSVFGGPRETQYF.